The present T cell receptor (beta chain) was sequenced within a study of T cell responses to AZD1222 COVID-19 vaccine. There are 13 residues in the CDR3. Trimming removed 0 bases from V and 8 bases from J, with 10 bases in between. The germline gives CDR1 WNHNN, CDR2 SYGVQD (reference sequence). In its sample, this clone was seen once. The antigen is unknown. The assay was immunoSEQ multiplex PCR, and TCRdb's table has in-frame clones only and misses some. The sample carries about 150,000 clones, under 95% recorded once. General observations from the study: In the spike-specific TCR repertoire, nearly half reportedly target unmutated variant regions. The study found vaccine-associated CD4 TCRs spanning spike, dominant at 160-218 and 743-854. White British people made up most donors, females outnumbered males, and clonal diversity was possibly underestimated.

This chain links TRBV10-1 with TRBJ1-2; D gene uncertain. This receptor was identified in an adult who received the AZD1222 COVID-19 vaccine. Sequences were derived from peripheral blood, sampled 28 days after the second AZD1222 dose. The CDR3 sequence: CASSESNGRGYTF. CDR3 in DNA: TGCGCCAGCAGTGAGTCGAACGGTCGGGGCTACACCTTC.